These 9 T cell receptor beta chains came from one sample sequenced in a study of blood T cell repertoires in COVID-19. Sequencing was performed with immunoSEQ multiplex PCR; in TCRdb, only in-frame clones are kept and a portion is missing. The repertoire includes roughly 250,000 clones, around 85% of them detected once, and 3.3% sits in the top ten. The source material was PBMCs or T cells enriched from blood (not recorded which). These receptors came from a middle-aged woman with acute COVID-19.

This sequence joins TRBV11-3 and TRBJ2-7; 8 bases align to TRBD1. Germline assignment: CDR1 SGHNT and CDR2 YENEEA. CDR3 length equals 19 residues. Trimming removed 3 bases from V and 6 bases from J; junction bases left unmatched: 22. Here the CDR3 DNA reads TGTGCCAGCAGCTTGAGACTCGGACAGGGAAGGGCGATTCAAGTCGAGCAGTACTTC. Translating it yields CASSLRLGQGRAIQVEQYF.

The chain has TRBV15 and TRBJ2-3; D unclear. CDR1 is LNHNV and CDR2 is YYDKDF in the germline V gene (reference sequence). The ends were cut back, 0 bases at V and 2 bases at J, with 12 bases in the middle. CDR3 length: 16 amino acids. The CDR3, as DNA: TGTGCCACCAGCAGAGAATTGCCAGGTATCACAGATACGCAGTATTTT. Its protein is CATSRELPGITDTQYF.

This sequence joins TRBV2 and TRBJ2-6; 8 bases line up with TRBD1. The V segment lost 5 bases and the J segment 4 bases; nucleotides outside the gene matches: 4. The CDR3 extends over 15 amino acids. Germline V gene lookup returns CDR1 SNHLY and CDR2 FYNNEI. The CDR3 bases are TGTGCCAGCAGTCGGACAGGGTCCGGGGCCAACGTCCTGACTTTC. Protein product: CASSRTGSGANVLTF. Combining the CDR3 with reference TRBV2 and TRBJ2-6 gives the whole variable domain EPEVTQTPSHQVTQMGQEVILRCVPISNHLYFYWYRQILGQKVEFLVSFYNNEISEKSEIFDDQFSVERPDGSNFTLKIRSTKLEDSAMYFCASSRTGSGANVLTFGAGSRLTVL.

V gene TRBV7-6 combines with J gene TRBJ1-4; D is unclear. The CDR3 spans 14 residues. Trimming stripped 1 base from V and 8 bases from J, with 11 bases between. Germline-derived CDR1 and CDR2 are SGHVS and FNYEAQ. CDR3 loop: CASSLGPGGEKLFF. In nucleotides, the CDR3 is TGTGCCAGCAGCTTAGGTCCCGGAGGGGAAAAACTGTTTTTT.

This chain connects TRBV15 to TRBJ2-7, with 7 positions matching TRBD1. Germline-derived CDR1 and CDR2 are LNHNV and YYDKDF (reference sequence). Unmatched junction bases numbered 4, after V lost 6 bases and J lost 2 bases. The CDR3 length is 13 residues. CDR3 in DNA: TGTGCCACCAGGGGGGACAGCACCTACGAGCAGTACTTC. It specifies CATRGDSTYEQYF.

This sequence joins TRBV2 and TRBJ2-7; the D gene is possibly TRBD1 (6 bases). Germline values: CDR1 SNHLY, CDR2 FYNNEI. The CDR3 totals 15 residues. V was clipped by 6 bases and J by 6 bases, with 21 bases between them. The CDR3 DNA reads TGTGCCAGCAGAAGTGGACAGCAAAGAGGGGTCGAGCAGTACTTC. This gives the protein CASRSGQQRGVEQYF.

The V gene is TRBV6-2 or TRBV6-3, the J gene TRBJ2-2; a weak D match, TRBD1 (5 bases). This CDR3 contains 15 residues. V was pared by 0 bases and J by 3 bases, with 8 bases between. CDR1 is MNHEY, CDR2 SVGEGT, per germline. CDR3 nucleotides: TGTGCCAGCAGTTACTCGACCAGGGACACCGGGGAGCTGTTTTTT. Its translation: CASSYSTRDTGELFF.

In this sample, this clone turned up once. The chain combines TRBV6-5 with TRBJ1-2; 7 positions match TRBD1. Losses at the gene ends were 2 bases for V and 3 bases for J; bases not matched to a gene: 6. This CDR3 comprises 15 residues. The germline gives CDR1 MNHEY, CDR2 SVGAGI. The CDR3 loop reads CASSYDDRAYYGYTF. DNA of the CDR3: TGTGCCAGCAGTTACGACGACAGGGCGTACTATGGCTACACCTTC.

The chain employs TRBV2 and TRBJ2-1, with D unclear. Per the germline V gene, CDR1 is SNHLY and CDR2 is FYNNEI. Trimming removed 1 base at V and 7 bases at J, with 14 bases between. The CDR3 contains 15 residues. The DNA of the CDR3 is TGTGCCAGCAGTGAAGATAATATACCGCAGAATGAGCAGTTCTTC. This translates into CASSEDNIPQNEQFF.